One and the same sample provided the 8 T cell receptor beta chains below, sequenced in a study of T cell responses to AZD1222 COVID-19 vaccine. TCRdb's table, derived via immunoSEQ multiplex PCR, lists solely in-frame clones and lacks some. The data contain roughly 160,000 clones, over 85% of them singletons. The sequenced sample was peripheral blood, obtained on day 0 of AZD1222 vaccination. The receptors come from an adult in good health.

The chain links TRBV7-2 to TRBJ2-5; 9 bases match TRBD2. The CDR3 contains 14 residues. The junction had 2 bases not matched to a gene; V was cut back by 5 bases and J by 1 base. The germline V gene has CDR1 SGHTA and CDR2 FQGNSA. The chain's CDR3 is CASSISGGQETQYF. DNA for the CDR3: TGTGCCAGCAGCATTAGCGGGGGCCAAGAGACCCAGTACTTC.

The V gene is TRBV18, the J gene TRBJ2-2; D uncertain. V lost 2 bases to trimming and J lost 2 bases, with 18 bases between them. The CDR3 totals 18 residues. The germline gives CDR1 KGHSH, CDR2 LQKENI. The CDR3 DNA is TGTGCCAGCTCACCAATGACCCTGGACGGCTTAAACACCGGGGAGCTGTTTTTT. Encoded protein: CASSPMTLDGLNTGELFF.

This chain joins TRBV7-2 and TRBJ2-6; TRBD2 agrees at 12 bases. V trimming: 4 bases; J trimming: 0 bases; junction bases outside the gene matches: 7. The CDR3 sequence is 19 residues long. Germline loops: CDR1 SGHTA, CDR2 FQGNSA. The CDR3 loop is CASSSKGLAGSSGANVLTF. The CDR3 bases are TGTGCCAGCAGCTCAAAAGGACTAGCGGGAAGCTCTGGGGCCAACGTCCTGACTTTC.

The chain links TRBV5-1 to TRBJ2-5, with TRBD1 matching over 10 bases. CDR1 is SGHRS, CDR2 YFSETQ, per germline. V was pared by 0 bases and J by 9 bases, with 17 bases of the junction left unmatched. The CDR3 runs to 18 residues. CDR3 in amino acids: CASSLVTGGGGTRQAQYF. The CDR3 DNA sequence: TGCGCCAGCAGCTTGGTGACAGGGGGCGGCGGGACCCGGCAGGCCCAGTACTTC.

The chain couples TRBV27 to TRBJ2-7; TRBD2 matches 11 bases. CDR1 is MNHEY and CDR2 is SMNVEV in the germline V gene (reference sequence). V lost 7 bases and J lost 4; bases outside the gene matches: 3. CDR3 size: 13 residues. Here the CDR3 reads CASTTSGGYEQYF. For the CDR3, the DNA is TGTGCCAGCACAACTAGCGGGGGATACGAGCAGTACTTC.

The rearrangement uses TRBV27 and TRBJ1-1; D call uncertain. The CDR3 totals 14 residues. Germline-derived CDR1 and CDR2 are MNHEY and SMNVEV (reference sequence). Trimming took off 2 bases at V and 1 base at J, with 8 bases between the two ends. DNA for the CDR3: TGTGCCAGCAGTTTAAATATCCGGAACACTGAAGCTTTCTTT. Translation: CASSLNIRNTEAFF.

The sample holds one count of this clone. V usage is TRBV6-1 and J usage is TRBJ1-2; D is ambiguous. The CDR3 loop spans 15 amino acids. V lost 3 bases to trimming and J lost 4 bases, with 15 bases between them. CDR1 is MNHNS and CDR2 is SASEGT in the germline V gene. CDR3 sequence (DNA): TGTGCCAGCAGTGAGAGGACGGCTGACTCCTATGGCTACACCTTC. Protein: CASSERTADSYGYTF.

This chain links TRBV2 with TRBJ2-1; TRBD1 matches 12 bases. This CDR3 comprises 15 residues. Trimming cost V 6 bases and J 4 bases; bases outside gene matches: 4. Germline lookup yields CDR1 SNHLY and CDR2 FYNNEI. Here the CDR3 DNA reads TGTGCCAGCAGAGGGACAGGGGGCGCGTACAATGAGCAGTTCTTC. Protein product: CASRGTGGAYNEQFF.